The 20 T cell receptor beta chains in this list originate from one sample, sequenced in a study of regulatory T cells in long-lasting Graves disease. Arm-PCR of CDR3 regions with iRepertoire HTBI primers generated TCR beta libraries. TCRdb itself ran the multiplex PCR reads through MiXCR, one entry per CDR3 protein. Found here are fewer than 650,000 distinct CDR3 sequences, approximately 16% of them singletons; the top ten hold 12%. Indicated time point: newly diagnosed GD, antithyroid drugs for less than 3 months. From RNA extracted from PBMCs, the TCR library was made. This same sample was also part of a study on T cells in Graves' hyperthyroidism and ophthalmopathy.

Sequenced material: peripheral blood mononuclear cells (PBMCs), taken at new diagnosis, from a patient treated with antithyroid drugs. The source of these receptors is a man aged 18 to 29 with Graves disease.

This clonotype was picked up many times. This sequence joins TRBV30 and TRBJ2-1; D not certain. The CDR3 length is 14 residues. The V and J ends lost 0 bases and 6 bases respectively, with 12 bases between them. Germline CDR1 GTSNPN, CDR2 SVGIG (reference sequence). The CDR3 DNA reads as TGTGCCTGGAGTGTAAAGGCAACCTCCAATGAGCAGTTCTTC. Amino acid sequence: CAWSVKATSNEQFF.

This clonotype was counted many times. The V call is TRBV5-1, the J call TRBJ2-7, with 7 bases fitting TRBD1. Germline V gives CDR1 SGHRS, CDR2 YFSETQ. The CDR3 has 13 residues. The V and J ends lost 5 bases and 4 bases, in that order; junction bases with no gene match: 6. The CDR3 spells CASRSPGGYEQYF. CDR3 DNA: TGCGCCAGCAGATCCCCAGGGGGTTACGAGCAGTACTTC. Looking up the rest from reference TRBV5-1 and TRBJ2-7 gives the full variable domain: KAGVTQTPRYLIKTRGQQVTLSCSPISGHRSVSWYQQTPGQGLQFLFEYFSETQRNKGNFPGRFSGRQFSNSRSEMNVSTLELGDSALYLCASRSPGGYEQYFGPGTRLTVT.

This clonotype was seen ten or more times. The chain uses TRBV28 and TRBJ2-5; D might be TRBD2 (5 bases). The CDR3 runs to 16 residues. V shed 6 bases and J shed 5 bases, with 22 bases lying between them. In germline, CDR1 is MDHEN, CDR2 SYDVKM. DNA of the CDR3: TGTGCCAGCAGCCCAAACGGGGTGAATGGGATCGAGACCCAGTACTTC. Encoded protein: CASSPNGVNGIETQYF.

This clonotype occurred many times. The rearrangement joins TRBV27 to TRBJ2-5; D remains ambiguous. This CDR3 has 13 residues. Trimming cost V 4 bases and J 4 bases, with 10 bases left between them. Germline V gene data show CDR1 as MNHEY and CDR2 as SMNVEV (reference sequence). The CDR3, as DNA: TGTGCCAGCAGTTCCTACGCCGGAGAGACCCAGTACTTC. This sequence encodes CASSSYAGETQYF.

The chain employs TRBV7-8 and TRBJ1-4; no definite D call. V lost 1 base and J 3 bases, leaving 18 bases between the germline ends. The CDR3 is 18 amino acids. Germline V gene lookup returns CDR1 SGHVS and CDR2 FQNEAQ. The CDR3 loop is CASSLGRSRPGANEKLFF. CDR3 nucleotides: TGTGCCAGCAGCTTAGGTCGATCCAGACCTGGGGCTAATGAAAAACTGTTTTTT.

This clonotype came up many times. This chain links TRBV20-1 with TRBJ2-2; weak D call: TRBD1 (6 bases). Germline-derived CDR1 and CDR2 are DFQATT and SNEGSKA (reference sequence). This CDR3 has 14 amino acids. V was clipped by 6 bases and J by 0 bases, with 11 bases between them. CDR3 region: CSAQKGANTGELFF. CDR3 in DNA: TGCAGTGCCCAGAAGGGGGCGAACACCGGGGAGCTGTTTTTT.

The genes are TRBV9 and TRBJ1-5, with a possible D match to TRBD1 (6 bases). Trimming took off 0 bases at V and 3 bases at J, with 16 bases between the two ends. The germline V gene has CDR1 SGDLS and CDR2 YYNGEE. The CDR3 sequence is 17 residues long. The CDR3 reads CASSVGGPDSPNQPQHF. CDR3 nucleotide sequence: TGTGCCAGCAGCGTAGGAGGGCCGGACAGCCCCAATCAGCCCCAGCATTTT.

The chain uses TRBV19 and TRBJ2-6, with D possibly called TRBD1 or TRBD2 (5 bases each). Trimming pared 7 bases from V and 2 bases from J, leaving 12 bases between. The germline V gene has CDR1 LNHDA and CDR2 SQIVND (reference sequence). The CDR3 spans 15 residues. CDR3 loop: CASKKRGAGANVLTF. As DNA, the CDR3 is TGTGCCAGTAAAAAAAGAGGGGCTGGGGCCAACGTCCTGACTTTC. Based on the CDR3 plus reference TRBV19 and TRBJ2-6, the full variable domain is DGGITQSPKYLFRKEGQNVTLSCEQNLNHDAMYWYRQDPGQGLRLIYYSQIVNDFQKGDIAEGYSVSREKKESFPLTVTSAQKNPTAFYLCASKKRGAGANVLTFGAGSRLTVL.

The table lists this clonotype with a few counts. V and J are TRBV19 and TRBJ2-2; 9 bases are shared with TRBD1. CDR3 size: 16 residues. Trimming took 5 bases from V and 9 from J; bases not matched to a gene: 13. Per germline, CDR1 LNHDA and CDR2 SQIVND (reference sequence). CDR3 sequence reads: CASSPPEATGGWELFF. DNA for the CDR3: TGTGCCAGTAGTCCCCCGGAGGCGACAGGGGGTTGGGAGCTGTTTTTT.

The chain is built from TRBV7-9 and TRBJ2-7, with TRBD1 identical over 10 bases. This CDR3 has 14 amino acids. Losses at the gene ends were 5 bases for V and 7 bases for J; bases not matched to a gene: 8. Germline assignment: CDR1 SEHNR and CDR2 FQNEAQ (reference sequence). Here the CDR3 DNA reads TGTGCCAGCAGCAGAACCGGGACAGGGGAAGAGCAGTACTTC. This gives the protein CASSRTGTGEEQYF.

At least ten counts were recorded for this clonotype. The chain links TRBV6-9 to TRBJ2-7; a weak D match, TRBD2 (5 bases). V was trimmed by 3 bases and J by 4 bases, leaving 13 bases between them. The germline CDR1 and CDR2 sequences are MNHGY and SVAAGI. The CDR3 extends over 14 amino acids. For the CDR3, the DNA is TGTGCCAGCAGTTACGTCGCGGGCGGGTACGAGCAGTACTTC. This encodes CASSYVAGGYEQYF.

In nucleotides, the CDR3 is TGTGCCAGCAGCGTAGCTTACGGACAAGGGGGTGAGCAGTTCTTC. It is translated as CASSVAYGQGGEQFF. The chain couples TRBV9 to TRBJ2-1; tentatively, D is TRBD1 (6 bases). The CDR3 consists of 15 residues. Germline lookup yields CDR1 SGDLS and CDR2 YYNGEE. Trimming pared 0 bases from V and 9 bases from J, leaving 16 bases between.

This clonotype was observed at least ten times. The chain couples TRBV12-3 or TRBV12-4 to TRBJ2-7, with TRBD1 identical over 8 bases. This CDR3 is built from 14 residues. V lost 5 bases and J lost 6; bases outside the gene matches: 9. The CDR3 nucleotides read TGTGCCAGCAGTCCGACAGGGGTTTCGACCGAGCAGTACTTC. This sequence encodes CASSPTGVSTEQYF.

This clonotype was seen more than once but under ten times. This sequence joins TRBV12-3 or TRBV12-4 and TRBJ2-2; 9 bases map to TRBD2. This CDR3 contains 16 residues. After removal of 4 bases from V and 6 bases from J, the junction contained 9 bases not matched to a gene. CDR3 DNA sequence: TGTGCCAGCAGTTCGAGGGCTAGCGGGACCTCCGGGGAGCTGTTTTTT. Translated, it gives CASSSRASGTSGELFF.

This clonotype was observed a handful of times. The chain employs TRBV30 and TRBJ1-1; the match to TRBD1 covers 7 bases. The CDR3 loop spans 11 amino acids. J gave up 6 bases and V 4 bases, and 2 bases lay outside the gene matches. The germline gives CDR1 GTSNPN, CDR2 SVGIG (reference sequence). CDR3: CAWTGGSEAFF. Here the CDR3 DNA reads TGTGCCTGGACAGGGGGGTCTGAAGCTTTCTTT.

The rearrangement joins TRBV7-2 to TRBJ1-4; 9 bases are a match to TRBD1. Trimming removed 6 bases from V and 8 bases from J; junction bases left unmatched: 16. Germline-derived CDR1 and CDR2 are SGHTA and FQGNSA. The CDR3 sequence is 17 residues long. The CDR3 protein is CASRSGTGSKLGEKLFF. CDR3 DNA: TGTGCCAGCAGGTCCGGGACAGGGAGTAAATTGGGGGAAAAACTGTTTTTT.

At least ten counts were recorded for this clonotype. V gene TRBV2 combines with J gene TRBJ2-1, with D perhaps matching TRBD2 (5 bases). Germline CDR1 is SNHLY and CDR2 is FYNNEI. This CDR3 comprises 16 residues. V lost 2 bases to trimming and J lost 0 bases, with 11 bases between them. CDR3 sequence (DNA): TGTGCCAGCAGTGAATGGGCTAGCCCCTCCTACAATGAGCAGTTCTTC. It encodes CASSEWASPSYNEQFF.

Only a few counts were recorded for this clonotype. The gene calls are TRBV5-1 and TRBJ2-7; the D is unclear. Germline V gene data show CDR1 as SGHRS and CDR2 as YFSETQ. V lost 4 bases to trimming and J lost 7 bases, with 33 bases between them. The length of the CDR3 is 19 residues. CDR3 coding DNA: TGCGCCAGCAGCCCGAGCCTAACAGATTCAAACCCGTCATCTTGGGAGCAGTACTTC. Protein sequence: CASSPSLTDSNPSSWEQYF. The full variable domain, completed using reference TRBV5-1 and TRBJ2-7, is KAGVTQTPRYLIKTRGQQVTLSCSPISGHRSVSWYQQTPGQGLQFLFEYFSETQRNKGNFPGRFSGRQFSNSRSEMNVSTLELGDSALYLCASSPSLTDSNPSSWEQYFGPGTRLTVT.

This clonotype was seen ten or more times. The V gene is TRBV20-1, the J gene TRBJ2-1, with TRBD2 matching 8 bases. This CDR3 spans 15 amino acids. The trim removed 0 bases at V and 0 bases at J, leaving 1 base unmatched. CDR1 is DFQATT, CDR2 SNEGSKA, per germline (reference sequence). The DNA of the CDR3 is TGCAGTGCTAGAGAGCTAGCGGGCTCCTACAATGAGCAGTTCTTC. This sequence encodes CSARELAGSYNEQFF.

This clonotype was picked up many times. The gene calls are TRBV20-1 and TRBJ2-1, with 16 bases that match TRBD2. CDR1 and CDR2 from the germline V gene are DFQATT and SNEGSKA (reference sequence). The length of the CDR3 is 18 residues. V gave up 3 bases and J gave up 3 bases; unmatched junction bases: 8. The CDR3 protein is CSARGLAGGLAIYNEQFF. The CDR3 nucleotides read TGCAGTGCTAGGGGACTAGCGGGAGGGTTGGCGATCTACAATGAGCAGTTCTTC.